This T cell receptor beta chain was sequenced for a study of cytomegalovirus exposure and HLA in healthy donors. Study-level findings and limits: What was likely a sequencing artifact was a cluster of highly shared sequence variants. In an earlier analysis, in some 540 donors, most V segments appeared productive either ~90% or ~30% of the time.

Concerning this clone: What it binds is not known.

Germline V gene sequence: CDR1 GTSNPN, CDR2 SVGIG (reference sequence). This CDR3 has 15 amino acids. V lost 5 bases, J lost 5 bases, and 21 bases lay in between. 60 Vbeta and 13 Jbeta primers were used in PCR. The method was immunoSEQ multiplex PCR; TCRdb's version includes in-frame clones alone and lacks a portion of them. The sample lists around 180,000 clones; around 78% were seen once. The donors (healthy individuals) were bone marrow donors. The sequence was obtained from a woman aged 45-59 years in good health and CMV-seropositive. The rearrangement uses TRBV30 and TRBJ1-2, with D tentatively TRBD1 (5 bases). Material for sequencing was PBMCs. This chain's CDR3 is CAWVRRRGAEYGYTF. CDR3 bases: TGTGCCTGGGTTAGAAGAAGGGGCGCGGAGTATGGCTACACCTTC.